These 32 T cell receptor beta chains were sequenced from one sample in a study of regulatory T cells in long-lasting Graves disease. CDR3-region Arm-PCR and iRepertoire HTBI primers produced the TCR beta libraries. MiXCR, run by TCRdb on the multiplex PCR reads, gives a single entry per CDR3 protein. The repertoire consists of some 330,000 distinct CDR3 sequences, with roughly 10% occurring once and the leading ten covering approximately 20%. Time point described: newly diagnosed GD, antithyroid drugs for less than 3 months. Researchers made the TCR library from RNA that was extracted from PBMCs. These data are also associated with another study on T cells in Graves' hyperthyroidism and ophthalmopathy.

Sequenced material: peripheral blood mononuclear cells (PBMCs), taken at new diagnosis, from a patient treated with antithyroid drugs. The receptors derive from a woman under 30 with Graves disease.

A remark on this clonotype: A much larger clone is a single base away; this may be a read error. This sequence joins TRBV6-1 and TRBJ2-7; no definite D call. Looked up from germline, CDR1 is MNHNS and CDR2 is SASEGT. The length of the CDR3 is 13 residues. Trimming shortened V by 3 bases and J by 4 bases, and 10 bases separated the two germline ends. The CDR3 protein is CASSEDGPYEQYV. As DNA, the CDR3 is TGTGCCAGCAGTGAGGACGGGCCTTACGAGCAGTACGTC.

The chain has TRBV15 and TRBJ2-3; D may be TRBD2 (5 bases). V lost 5 bases and J 6 bases, leaving 21 bases between the germline ends. In germline, CDR1 is LNHNV, CDR2 YYDKDF (reference sequence). The CDR3 is made up of 16 amino acids. The CDR3 DNA is TGTGCCACCAGCGGCGCGGGCCGCGGGTTGAGGGATACGCAGTATTTT. Protein product: CATSGAGRGLRDTQYF.

Details on this clonotype: At one of its ends the junction is not consistent with the germline gene, which may arise from a read error. The CDR3 here is CAGSLGTVYNEQFF. The CDR3 region has the DNA TGCGCCGGCAGCTTGGGTACAGTCTACAATGAGCAGTTCTTC. The chain is built from TRBV5-1 and TRBJ2-1, with D unresolved. This CDR3 is 14 amino acids long. Looked up from germline, CDR1 is SGHRS and CDR2 is YFSETQ.

The sample holds many counts of this clonotype. This chain connects TRBV7-3 to TRBJ2-7; 8 bases line up with TRBD1. Trimming removed 5 bases from V and 4 bases from J; junction bases left unmatched: 7. The CDR3 is 14 amino acids. Germline V gene sequence: CDR1 SGHTA, CDR2 FQGTGA. CDR3 sequence: CASSPSDRAYEQYF. Written as DNA, the CDR3 is TGTGCCAGCAGCCCCTCGGACAGGGCTTACGAGCAGTACTTC.

This clonotype was seen at least ten times. V and J are TRBV5-1 and TRBJ2-2; D gene unclear. V was cut by 1 base and J by 0 bases, with 10 bases left in between. Germline CDR1 is SGHRS and CDR2 is YFSETQ. The CDR3 spans 16 residues. CDR3 loop: CASSLRGHANTGELFF. In nucleotides, the CDR3 is TGCGCCAGCAGCTTGAGAGGTCACGCGAACACCGGGGAGCTGTTTTTT.

This clonotype was seen many times. The chain employs TRBV2 and TRBJ2-7, with 8 positions matching TRBD2. This CDR3 comprises 15 residues. The V segment lost 6 bases and the J segment 3 bases; nucleotides outside the gene matches: 10. The germline CDR1 and CDR2 sequences are SNHLY and FYNNEI. The CDR3: CASREGGGRIYEQYF. CDR3 coding DNA: TGTGCCAGCAGGGAGGGCGGGGGGAGAATCTACGAGCAGTACTTC.

V is TRBV27 and J is TRBJ2-7; 7 bases align to TRBD1. The CDR3 consists of 13 residues. CDR1 and CDR2 from the germline V gene are MNHEY and SMNVEV (reference sequence). The J segment lost 6 bases and the V segment lost 6 bases, leaving 8 bases of the junction unmatched. The DNA of the CDR3 is TGTGCCAGCAGCGGCGAGGGGGCCGCCGAGCAGTACTTC. Amino acids: CASSGEGAAEQYF.

In regard to this clonotype: A read error likely explains this, since a far larger clone differs by one base. The chain couples TRBV28 to TRBJ2-1; 9 bases fit TRBD2. The CDR3 contains 16 residues. Germline V gene lookup returns CDR1 MDHEN and CDR2 SYDVKM. With 4 bases clipped from V and 8 bases from J, the junction kept 12 bases outside the gene matches. Here the CDR3 DNA reads TGTGCCAGCAGTTACAACCTCGGGACTAGCAACGATGAGCAGTTCTTC. Protein sequence: CASSYNLGTSNDEQFF.

This clonotype was seen ten or more times. J is TRBJ2-7 and V is TRBV30, with D possibly TRBD1 on 6 matching bases. The germline V gene encodes CDR1 GTSNPN and CDR2 SVGIG (reference sequence). CDR3 size: 13 residues. The ends were cut back, 2 bases at V and 0 bases at J, with 8 bases in the middle. This CDR3 is CAWSRDTSYEQYF. CDR3 DNA: TGTGCCTGGAGTCGGGACACCTCCTACGAGCAGTACTTC. The whole variable domain, remainder taken from reference TRBV30 and TRBJ2-7, is SQTIHQWPATLVQPVGSPLSLECTVEGTSNPNLYWYRQAAGRGLQLLFYSVGIGQISSEVPQNLSASRPQDRQFILSSKKLLLSDSGFYLCAWSRDTSYEQYFGPGTRLTVT.

A few counts support this clonotype. The gene calls are TRBV18 and TRBJ2-1; either TRBD1 or TRBD2 may supply D (6 bases each). Trimming stripped 11 bases from V and 10 bases from J, with 15 bases between. CDR3 length: 11 residues. CDR1 and CDR2 from the germline V gene are KGHSH and LQKENI. The CDR3 loop reads CAAGGGGEQFF. As DNA, the CDR3 is TGTGCCGCAGGAGGGGGTGGAGAGCAGTTCTTC.

The rearrangement links TRBV19 to TRBJ2-1; D unclear. Trimming shortened V by 8 bases and J by 10 bases, and 21 bases separated the two germline ends. The CDR3 runs 14 residues. Germline assignment: CDR1 LNHDA and CDR2 SQIVND (reference sequence). This CDR3 reads CASCRYHRAVEQFF. CDR3 DNA: TGTGCCAGTTGCCGCTATCACCGGGCCGTCGAGCAGTTCTTC.

The table lists this clonotype with many counts. The V gene is TRBV27, the J gene TRBJ1-6; unclear D gene. Trimming took off 3 bases at V and 9 bases at J, with 12 bases between the two ends. The CDR3 totals 14 residues. The germline CDR1 and CDR2 sequences are MNHEY and SMNVEV (reference sequence). CDR3: CASSFRYSGSPLHF. CDR3 DNA: TGTGCCAGCAGTTTTCGGTATTCGGGTTCACCCCTCCACTTT.

The table lists this clonotype with many counts. The chain employs TRBV12-3 or TRBV12-4 and TRBJ1-2; no definite D call. This CDR3 has 12 residues. Trimming removed 3 bases at V and 5 bases at J, with 7 bases between. The CDR3 here is CASSFSLYGYTF. In nucleotides, the CDR3 is TGTGCCAGCAGTTTTTCTCTATATGGCTACACCTTC.

This clonotype was counted many times. The rearrangement uses TRBV10-3 and TRBJ1-5; D is unclear. The CDR3 length is 12 residues. Trimming pared 2 bases from V and 11 bases from J, leaving 10 bases between. Germline V gene lookup returns CDR1 ENHRY and CDR2 SYGVKD. In DNA, the CDR3 is TGTGCCATCAGTGAGCCTCCGCATGCCCAGCATTTT. Amino acid sequence: CAISEPPHAQHF.

This clonotype was seen many times. The genes are TRBV20-1 and TRBJ2-1; tentative D call: TRBD2 (6 bases). CDR1 and CDR2 (germline): DFQATT, SNEGSKA (reference sequence). This CDR3 is built from 15 residues. V was clipped by 6 bases and J by 0 bases, with 15 bases between them. Here the CDR3 reads CSAQVLAYSYNEQFF. For the CDR3, the DNA is TGCAGTGCCCAGGTCCTAGCGTACTCCTACAATGAGCAGTTCTTC.

This clonotype has at least ten counts. The CDR3 reads CSASDKGGYGYTF. CDR3 bases: TGCAGTGCTAGTGATAAGGGTGGCTATGGCTACACCTTC. The chain recombines TRBV20-1 with TRBJ1-2; D gene ambiguous. The CDR3 totals 13 residues. In germline, CDR1 is DFQATT, CDR2 SNEGSKA (reference sequence). Trimming cost V 3 bases and J 4 bases, with 12 bases left between them.

This clonotype was seen only a few times. This chain's CDR3 is CASSPGQGASTDTQYF. The CDR3 region has the DNA TGCGCCAGCAGCCCCGGACAGGGGGCGAGCACAGATACGCAGTATTTT. The chain couples TRBV4-1 to TRBJ2-3; 11 positions match TRBD1. Per germline, CDR1 MGHRA and CDR2 YSYEKL. The V gene end was trimmed by 4 bases and the J gene end by 0 bases; junction bases not matched to a gene: 3. The CDR3 has 16 amino acids.

This chain connects TRBV28 to TRBJ1-2; D not certain. V lost 6 bases, J lost 6 bases, and 5 bases lay in between. Per the germline V gene, CDR1 is MDHEN and CDR2 is SYDVKM. CDR3 length: 10 residues. CDR3 DNA sequence: TGTGCCAGCAGGCTCAATGGCTACACCTTC. Amino acid sequence: CASRLNGYTF.

Ten or more counts support this clonotype. The rearrangement joins TRBV27 to TRBJ2-1; D gene ambiguous. The CDR3 is made up of 15 amino acids. The germline V gene has CDR1 MNHEY and CDR2 SMNVEV (reference sequence). Trimming took off 5 bases at V and 8 bases at J, with 19 bases between the two ends. CDR3 DNA sequence: TGTGCCAGCAGTGAGTCGACGGGCCCCGCGGATGAGCAGTTCTTC. It codes for CASSESTGPADEQFF.

The genes are TRBV4-3 and TRBJ1-4, with D hard to call. CDR1 is LGHNA and CDR2 is YSLEER in the germline V gene. V was cut by 0 bases and J by 10 bases, with 12 bases left in between. The CDR3 consists of 14 residues. This CDR3 reads CASSQENSAGKLFF. The DNA of the CDR3 is TGCGCCAGCAGCCAAGAAAACAGTGCGGGAAAACTGTTTTTT.

This clonotype was picked up many times. The V call is TRBV28, the J call TRBJ2-7; 7 bases match TRBD1. The CDR3 spans 15 residues. J lost 0 bases, V lost 5 bases, and 7 bases had no gene match. Germline loops: CDR1 MDHEN, CDR2 SYDVKM. For the CDR3, the DNA is TGTGCCAGCAGTCCGACAGGGATAAGCTCCTACGAGCAGTACTTC. Its translation is CASSPTGISSYEQYF.

This clonotype was found many times. The chain employs TRBV14 and TRBJ2-1, with 7 nucleotides matching TRBD1. Trimming removed 0 bases from V and 13 bases from J; junction bases left unmatched: 9. There are 14 residues in the CDR3. Germline V gene sequence: CDR1 SGHDN, CDR2 FVKESK. The CDR3 DNA sequence: TGTGCCAGCAGCCAAGATGTTAGGGAAGGGGGCCAGTTCTTC. Translating it yields CASSQDVREGGQFF. Together with reference TRBV14 and TRBJ2-1, the CDR3 gives the full variable domain: EAGVTQFPSHSVIEKGQTVTLRCDPISGHDNLYWYRRVMGKEIKFLLHFVKESKQDESGMPNNRFLAERTGGTYSTLKVQPAELEDSGVYFCASSQDVREGGQFFGPGTRLTVL.

This chain links TRBV7-9 with TRBJ1-1; D is undetermined. The germline V and J ends were trimmed by 6 bases and 6 bases, with 23 bases remaining between them. The CDR3 is made up of 16 amino acids. Germline V gives CDR1 SEHNR, CDR2 FQNEAQ (reference sequence). This chain's CDR3 is CASSYRWETAESEAFF. The DNA of the CDR3 is TGTGCCAGCAGTTACCGGTGGGAAACGGCCGAGTCTGAAGCTTTCTTT.

Comment on this clonotype: A read error may explain this, as a much larger clone is one base away. The rearrangement links TRBV24-1 to TRBJ2-7; maybe TRBD1 (6 bases). CDR1 and CDR2 from the germline V gene are KGHDR and SFDVKD. CDR3 length equals 15 residues. V was clipped by 4 bases and J by 7 bases, with 19 bases between them. The CDR3 DNA is TGTGCCACCAGTGACTCCGAGACAGGTGTTGGAGAGCAGTACTTC. The encoded protein is CATSDSETGVGEQYF.

This clonotype was seen at least ten times. The gene calls are TRBV29-1 and TRBJ2-2, with TRBD1 matching 9 bases. The CDR3 runs 14 residues. Per the germline V gene, CDR1 is SQVTM and CDR2 is ANQGSEA. V gave up 3 bases and J gave up 1 base; unmatched junction bases: 0. The CDR3 loop reads CSVEDRGNTGELFF. CDR3 nucleotides: TGCAGCGTTGAGGACAGGGGGAACACCGGGGAGCTGTTTTTT.

In this sample, this clonotype turned up many times. This sequence joins TRBV24-1 and TRBJ2-4; the D gene is possibly TRBD2 (5 bases). V was cut by 3 bases and J by 2 bases, with 19 bases left in between. This CDR3 region has 18 residues. Looked up from germline, CDR1 is KGHDR and CDR2 is SFDVKD. CDR3 sequence: CATSDVPTNPGTKNIQYF. CDR3 coding DNA: TGTGCCACCAGTGATGTCCCGACTAATCCTGGAACCAAAAACATTCAGTACTTC.

This clonotype was found many times. The CDR3 region has the DNA TGCAGTGCTCCCCCACGGGGGGATCTGTTAGGTACGCAGTATTTT. It is translated as CSAPPRGDLLGTQYF. The gene calls are TRBV20-1 and TRBJ2-3, with 7 bases fitting TRBD2. The CDR3 sequence is 15 residues long. In germline, CDR1 is DFQATT, CDR2 SNEGSKA (reference sequence). The ends lost 5 bases at V and 8 bases at J; junction bases unmatched: 16.

This rearrangement joins TRBV6-2 or TRBV6-3 to TRBJ2-7; 11 nucleotides line up with TRBD1. V lost 6 bases and J lost 4; bases outside the gene matches: 11. CDR1 and CDR2 (germline): MNHEY, SVGEGT. This CDR3 contains 16 residues. CDR3 loop: CASRPGGDRGSYEQYV. Here the CDR3 DNA reads TGTGCCAGCAGACCGGGGGGGGACAGGGGGTCATACGAGCAGTACGTC.

This clonotype was seen repeatedly, ten times or more. The J gene is TRBJ2-1, the V gene TRBV7-8; possible D gene TRBD1, 6 bases. Germline CDR1 and CDR2: SGHVS and FQNEAQ. The CDR3 spans 17 residues. The V end was cut by 5 bases, the J end by 7 bases, with 24 bases between. CDR3 sequence: CASSQGIQGYPWNEQFF. For the CDR3, the DNA is TGTGCCAGCAGCCAGGGAATTCAGGGGTATCCTTGGAATGAGCAGTTCTTC.

This clonotype showed up just a few times. The chain combines TRBV7-3 with TRBJ2-1; D possibly corresponds to TRBD2 (6 bases). V dropped 0 bases and J dropped 7 bases, with 13 bases sitting between them. This CDR3 contains 15 residues. CDR1 is SGHTA and CDR2 is FQGTGA in the germline V gene. The CDR3 loop is CASSLTVGRVNEQFF. DNA of the CDR3: TGTGCCAGCAGCTTAACGGTCGGGAGAGTAAATGAGCAGTTCTTC.

Points on this clonotype: A far more abundant clone sits one base away, making this likely a read error. The V and J genes are TRBV27 and TRBJ2-3, with TRBD1 matching over 7 bases. TRBJ2-5 matches the DNA end more closely, so the J call is doubtful. In germline, CDR1 is MNHEY, CDR2 SMNVEV (reference sequence). The CDR3 has 14 residues. For the CDR3, the DNA is TGTGCCAGCAGTCTGGACAGGCCTTTCGAGGGCCAGTACTTC. It encodes CASSLDRPFEGQYF.

This sequence joins TRBV13 and TRBJ2-1; D possibly corresponds to TRBD1 (5 bases). CDR1 and CDR2 (germline): PRHDT, FYEKMQ (reference sequence). The CDR3 runs 13 residues. The V end was cut by 1 base, the J end by 11 bases, with 12 bases between. The CDR3 DNA is TGTGCCAGCAGCTTAGTTCAGACAGTACAGCAGTTCTTC. This encodes CASSLVQTVQQFF.